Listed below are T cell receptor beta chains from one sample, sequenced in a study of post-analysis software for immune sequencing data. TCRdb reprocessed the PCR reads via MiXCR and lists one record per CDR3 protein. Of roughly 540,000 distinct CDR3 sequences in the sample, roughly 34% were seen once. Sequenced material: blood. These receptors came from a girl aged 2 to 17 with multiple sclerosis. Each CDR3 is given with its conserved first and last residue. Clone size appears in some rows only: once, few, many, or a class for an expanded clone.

CSAISLGPSTDTQYF	TRBV20-1	TRBJ2-3	few
CSVADRGNEKLFF	TRBV29-1	TRBJ1-4	few
CAISETRDLNTEAFF	TRBV10-3	TRBJ1-1	NA
CASIPGTSWNEQFF	TRBV10-3	TRBJ2-1	NA
CASRNGEGSNQPQHF	TRBV25-1	TRBJ1-5	NA
CSARDQGTGLEQFF	TRBV20-1	TRBJ2-1	NA
CSVENRQNYDQYF	TRBV29-1	TRBJ2-7	NA
CSAAGSSTEAFF	TRBV29-1	TRBJ1-1	few
CASSQRTVYNEQFF	TRBV3-1	TRBJ2-1	NA
CASSLGTRPSAGLTDTQYF	TRBV7-2	TRBJ2-3	NA
CSAKAQAGNTDTQYF	TRBV20-1	TRBJ2-3	few
CASSQESSPGGYTF	TRBV4-1	TRBJ1-2	NA
CASRLVGGGAETQYF	TRBV7-2	TRBJ2-5	once
CASSPRGTDSYEQYF	TRBV6-5	TRBJ2-7	few
CASRPGGTKNIQYF	TRBV6-5	TRBJ2-4	NA
CASGRGRGPAVDEQFF	TRBV3-1	TRBJ2-1	NA
CASSFGAAEAFF	TRBV7-9	TRBJ1-1	NA
CATSRGGFYEQYF	TRBV15	TRBJ2-7	NA
CASSAGQGGADTQYF	TRBV2	TRBJ2-3	few
CASRKTSPGTDTQYF	TRBV6-1	TRBJ2-3	NA
CASSEDAGGPGETQYF	TRBV2	NA	few
CAMQSYRDSPLHF	TRBV10-3	TRBJ1-6	few
CASSSARQGNYEQYF	TRBV7-9	TRBJ2-7	NA
CASSLTTGGYNEQFF	TRBV7-9	TRBJ2-1	few
CASSVLSGGPDTDTQYF	TRBV9	TRBJ2-3	NA
CASSLTRGGYTF	TRBV28	TRBJ1-2	few
CATRTGPETQYF	TRBV10-3	TRBJ2-5	many
CASSERGGYNEQFF	TRBV2	TRBJ2-1	few
CASSFRVAGGLDEQFF	TRBV7-2	TRBJ2-1	NA
CASSQDPPSHYGYTF	TRBV4-1	TRBJ1-2	NA
CASSSPTRAGGLQETQYF	TRBV28	TRBJ2-5	NA
CASSLMAGDYEQYF	TRBV5-1	TRBJ2-7	few
CSVDPIRMGEQFF	TRBV29-1	TRBJ2-1	few
CVSSQGSTSLGTDTQYF	TRBV3-1	TRBJ2-3	NA
CASSSPRGGEQFF	TRBV6-5	TRBJ2-1	few
CSASGRVLAGYTF	TRBV20-1	TRBJ1-2	NA
CASSFRVDHYGYTF	TRBV5-5	TRBJ1-2	NA
CASSVDTMGREEQYF	TRBV6-1	TRBJ2-7	NA
CSARAGESQYSNQPQHF	TRBV20-1	TRBJ1-5	NA
CASSALISGANVLTF	TRBV5-5	TRBJ2-6	many
CASTTGGGSYEQYF	TRBV6-6	TRBJ2-7	few
CASIGPGANVLTF	TRBV2	TRBJ2-6	NA
CSAKGWTGTYNEQFF	TRBV20-1	TRBJ2-1	few
CASSQQQGNEQFF	TRBV4-1	TRBJ2-1	few
CASSRLPRQVTDTQYF	TRBV4-1	TRBJ2-3	NA
CASSLEFQGGPTDTQYF	TRBV7-2	TRBJ2-3	few
CASSSANPGQGWDTQYF	TRBV27	TRBJ2-3	once
CASSLGDSLGPQHF	TRBV5-1	TRBJ1-5	NA
CASSLLGGPSTDTQYF	TRBV11-1	TRBJ2-3	NA
CASRSNLDSLGELFF	TRBV12-3/TRBV12-4	TRBJ2-2	NA
CASSPWNWGLAGNEQFF	TRBV14	TRBJ2-1	NA
CRPGLAGGPHNEQYF	TRBV20-1	TRBJ2-5	NA
CASSSREGLETQYF	TRBV12-3/TRBV12-4	TRBJ2-5	NA
CASSLGRPSIYEQYF	TRBV5-1	TRBJ2-7	few